This T cell receptor (beta chain) was recovered during a study of CD8 T cells in ankylosing spondylitis. Quantitative barcoded 5'-RACE was used to prepare TCR beta libraries. TCRdb re-called the 5' RACE reads with MiXCR, one entry per CDR3 protein. The top ten clones hold 55% to 75% of a sample with 80,000 to 90,000 distinct CDR3 sequences, 25% to 35% of them seen once. The study's findings and limits: The study identified a TCR beta motif of several highly homologous variants that appeared characteristic of ankylosing spondylitis blood.

With regard to this clonotype: No antigen is known for it.

CDR3 length: 17 residues. Germline assignment: CDR1 LNHNV and CDR2 YYDKDF (reference sequence). J lost 4 bases, V lost 0 bases, and 10 bases had no gene match. The chain joins TRBV15 to TRBJ1-2; the match to TRBD1 covers 8 bases. Sequencing used blood, either unsorted or a sorted T cell fraction (not recorded which). This TCR came from a male donor with ankylosing spondylitis or in good health (not recorded which). In DNA form, the CDR3 reads TGTGCCACCAGCAGAGATAGACAGGGGACGAGTGGCTATGGCTACACCTTC. It codes for CATSRDRQGTSGYGYTF.